A single T cell receptor (beta chain) is shown here with its context. The sample originates from a study of CD8+ T cells in alopecia areata. The sample's treatment: oral pan-JAK inhibitor, 5-10 mg twice daily. TCR sequencing used cDNA made by reverse transcription of extracted RNA. The repertoire was sequenced with immunoSEQ multiplex PCR; TCRdb's copy has only in-frame clones and lacks some. The table includes some 200,000 clones, roughly 50% detected once. The CDR3 loop spans 11 amino acids. Trimming cost V 6 bases and J 7 bases; bases outside gene matches: 5. Per germline, CDR1 SQVTM and CDR2 ANQGSEA.

The gene calls are TRBV29-1 and TRBJ1-2; 7 nucleotides line up with TRBD1. This TCR was recovered from a human donor with alopecia areata. Sequences were derived from CD4+ T cells sorted from blood, sampled at week 24, from a patient treated with tofacitinib. The CDR3 bases are TGCAGCGTAAACAGGGGTTCTGGCTACACCTTC. Its protein is CSVNRGSGYTF.